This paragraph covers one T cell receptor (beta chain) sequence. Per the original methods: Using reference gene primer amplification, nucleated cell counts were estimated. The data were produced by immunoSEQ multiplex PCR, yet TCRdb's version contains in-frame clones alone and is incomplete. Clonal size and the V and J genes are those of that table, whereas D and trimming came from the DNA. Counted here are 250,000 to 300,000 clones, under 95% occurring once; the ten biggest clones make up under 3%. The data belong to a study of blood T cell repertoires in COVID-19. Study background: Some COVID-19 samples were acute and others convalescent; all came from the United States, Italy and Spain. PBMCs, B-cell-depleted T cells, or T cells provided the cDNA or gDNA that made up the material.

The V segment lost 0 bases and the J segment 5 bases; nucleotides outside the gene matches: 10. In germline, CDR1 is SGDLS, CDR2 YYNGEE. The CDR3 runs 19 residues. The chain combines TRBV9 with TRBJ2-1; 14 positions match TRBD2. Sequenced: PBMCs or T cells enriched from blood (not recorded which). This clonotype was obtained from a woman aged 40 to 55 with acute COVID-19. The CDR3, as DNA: TGTGCCAGCAGCGTAGAACCCGGGACTAGCGGGAGTTTTGACAATGAGCAGTTCTTC. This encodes CASSVEPGTSGSFDNEQFF.